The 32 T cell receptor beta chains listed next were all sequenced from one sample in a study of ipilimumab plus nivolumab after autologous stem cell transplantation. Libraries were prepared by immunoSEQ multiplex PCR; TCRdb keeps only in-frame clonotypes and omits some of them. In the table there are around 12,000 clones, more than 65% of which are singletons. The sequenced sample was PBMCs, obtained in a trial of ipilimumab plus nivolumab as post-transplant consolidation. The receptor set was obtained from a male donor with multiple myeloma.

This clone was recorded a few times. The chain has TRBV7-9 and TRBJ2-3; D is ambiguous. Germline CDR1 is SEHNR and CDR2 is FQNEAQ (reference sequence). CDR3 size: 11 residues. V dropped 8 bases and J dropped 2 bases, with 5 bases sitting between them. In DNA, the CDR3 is TGTGCCAGCTCTTTCACAGATACGCAGTATTTT. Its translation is CASSFTDTQYF.

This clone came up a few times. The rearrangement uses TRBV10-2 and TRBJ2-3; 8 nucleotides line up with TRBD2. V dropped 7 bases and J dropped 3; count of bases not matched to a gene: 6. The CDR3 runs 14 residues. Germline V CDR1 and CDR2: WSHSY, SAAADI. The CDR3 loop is CASKERGKTDTQYF. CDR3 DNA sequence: TGCGCCAGCAAGGAGCGGGGGAAAACAGATACGCAGTATTTT.

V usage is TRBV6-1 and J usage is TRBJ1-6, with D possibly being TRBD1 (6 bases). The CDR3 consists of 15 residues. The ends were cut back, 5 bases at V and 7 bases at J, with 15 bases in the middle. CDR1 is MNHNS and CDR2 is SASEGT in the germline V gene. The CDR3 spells CASSPRGGFNSPLHF. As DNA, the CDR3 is TGTGCCAGCAGTCCAAGGGGGGGGTTCAATTCACCCCTCCACTTT.

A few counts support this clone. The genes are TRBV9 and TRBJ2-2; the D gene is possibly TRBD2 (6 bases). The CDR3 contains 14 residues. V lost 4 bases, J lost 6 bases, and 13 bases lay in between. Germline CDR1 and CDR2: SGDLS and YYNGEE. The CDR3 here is CASSPGVSPGELFF. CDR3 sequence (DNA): TGTGCCAGCAGCCCGGGGGTTTCTCCCGGGGAGCTGTTTTTT.

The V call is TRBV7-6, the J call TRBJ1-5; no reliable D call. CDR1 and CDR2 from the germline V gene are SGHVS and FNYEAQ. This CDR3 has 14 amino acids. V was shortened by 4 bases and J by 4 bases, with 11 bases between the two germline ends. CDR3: CASSYGRMNQPQHF. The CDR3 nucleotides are TGTGCCAGCAGCTACGGGCGGATGAATCAGCCCCAGCATTTT.

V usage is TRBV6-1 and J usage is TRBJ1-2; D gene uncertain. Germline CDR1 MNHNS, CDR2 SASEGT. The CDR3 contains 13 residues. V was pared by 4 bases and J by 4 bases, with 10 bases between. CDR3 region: CASSASNLYGYTF. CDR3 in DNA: TGTGCCAGCAGTGCGTCTAACCTCTATGGCTACACCTTC.

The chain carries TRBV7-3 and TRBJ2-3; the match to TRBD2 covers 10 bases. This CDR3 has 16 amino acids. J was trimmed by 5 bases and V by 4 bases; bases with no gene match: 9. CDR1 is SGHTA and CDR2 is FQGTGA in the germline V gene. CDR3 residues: CASSWPSGGSRDTQYF. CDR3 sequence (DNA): TGTGCCAGCAGCTGGCCTAGCGGGGGTTCTAGAGATACGCAGTATTTT.

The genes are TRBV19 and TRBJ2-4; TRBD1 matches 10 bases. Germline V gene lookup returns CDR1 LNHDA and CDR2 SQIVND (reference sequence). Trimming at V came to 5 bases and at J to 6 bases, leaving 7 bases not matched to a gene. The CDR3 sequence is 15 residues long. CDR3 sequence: CASSDGQGGGNIQYF. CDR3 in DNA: TGTGCCAGTAGTGATGGACAGGGGGGTGGAAACATTCAGTACTTC.

The CDR3 bases are TGTGCCAGCAGCTTGGGGCACAGGAGCACTGAAGCTTTCTTT. This codes for CASSLGHRSTEAFF. The V gene is TRBV7-3, the J gene TRBJ1-1, with TRBD1 as a possible D gene (5 bases). Between the trimmed V and J ends, which lost 3 bases and 4 bases, there was a span of 12 bases. Germline CDR1 and CDR2: SGHTA and FQGTGA. The CDR3 has 14 amino acids.

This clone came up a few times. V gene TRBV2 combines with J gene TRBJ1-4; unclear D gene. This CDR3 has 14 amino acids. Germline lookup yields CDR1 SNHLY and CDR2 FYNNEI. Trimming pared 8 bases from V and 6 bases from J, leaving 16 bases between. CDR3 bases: TGTGCCAGCCGCCGGACGGAAGGCGATGAAAAACTGTTTTTT. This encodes CASRRTEGDEKLFF.

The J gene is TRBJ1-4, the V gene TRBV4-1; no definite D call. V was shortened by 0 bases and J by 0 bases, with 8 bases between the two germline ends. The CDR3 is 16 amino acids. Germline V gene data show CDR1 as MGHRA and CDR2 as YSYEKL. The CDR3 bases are TGCGCCAGCAGCCAAGATTCCGGGTCAACTAATGAAAAACTGTTTTTT. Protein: CASSQDSGSTNEKLFF.

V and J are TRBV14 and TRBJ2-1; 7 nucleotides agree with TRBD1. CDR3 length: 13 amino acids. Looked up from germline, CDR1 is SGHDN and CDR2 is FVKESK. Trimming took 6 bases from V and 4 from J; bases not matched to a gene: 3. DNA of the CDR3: TGTGCCAGCAGTCAGACAGGGTACAATGAGCAGTTCTTC. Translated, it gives CASSQTGYNEQFF.

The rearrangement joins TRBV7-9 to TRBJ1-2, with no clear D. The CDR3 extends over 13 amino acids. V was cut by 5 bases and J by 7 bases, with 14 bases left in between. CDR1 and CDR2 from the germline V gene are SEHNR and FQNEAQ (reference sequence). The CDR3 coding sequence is TGTGCCAGCAGCCTGGGCCTCTATGTTGGCTACACCTTC. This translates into CASSLGLYVGYTF.

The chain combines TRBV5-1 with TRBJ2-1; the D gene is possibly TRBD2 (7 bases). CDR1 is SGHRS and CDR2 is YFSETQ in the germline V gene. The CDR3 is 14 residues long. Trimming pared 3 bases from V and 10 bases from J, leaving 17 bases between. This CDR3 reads CASSYWGGAEEQFF. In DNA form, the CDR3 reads TGCGCCAGCAGCTATTGGGGGGGGGCCGAAGAGCAGTTCTTC.

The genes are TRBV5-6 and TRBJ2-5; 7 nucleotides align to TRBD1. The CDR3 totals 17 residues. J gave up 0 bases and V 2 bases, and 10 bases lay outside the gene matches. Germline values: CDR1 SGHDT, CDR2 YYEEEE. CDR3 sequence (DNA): TGTGCCAGCAGCTTAGGAACAGGGGAGTGGTACCAAGAGACCCAGTACTTC. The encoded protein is CASSLGTGEWYQETQYF.

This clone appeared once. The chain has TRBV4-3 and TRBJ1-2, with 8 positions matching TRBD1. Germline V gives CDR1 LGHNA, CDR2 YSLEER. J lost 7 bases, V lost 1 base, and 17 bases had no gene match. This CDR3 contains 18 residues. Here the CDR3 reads CASSQVLVRTDRGAGYTF. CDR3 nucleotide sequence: TGCGCCAGCAGCCAAGTCTTGGTTAGAACAGACAGGGGAGCTGGCTACACCTTC.

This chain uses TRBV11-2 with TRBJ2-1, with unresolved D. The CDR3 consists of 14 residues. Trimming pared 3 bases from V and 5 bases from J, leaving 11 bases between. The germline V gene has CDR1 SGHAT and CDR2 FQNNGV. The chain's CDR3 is CASSLGPVDNEQFF. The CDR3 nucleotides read TGTGCCAGCAGCTTGGGCCCCGTAGACAATGAGCAGTTCTTC.

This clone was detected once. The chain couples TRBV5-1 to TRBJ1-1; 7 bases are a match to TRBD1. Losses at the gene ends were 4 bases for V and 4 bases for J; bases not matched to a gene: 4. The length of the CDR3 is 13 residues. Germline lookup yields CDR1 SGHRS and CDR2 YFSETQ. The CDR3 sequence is CASSLSGGTEAFF. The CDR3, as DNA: TGCGCCAGCAGCCTATCAGGGGGCACTGAAGCTTTCTTT.

CDR3 sequence reads: CASSVSWVVNYGYTF. CDR3 DNA sequence: TGTGCCAGCAGCGTAAGCTGGGTAGTTAACTATGGCTACACCTTC. The chain links TRBV9 to TRBJ1-2; the D is unclear. The germline V gene has CDR1 SGDLS and CDR2 YYNGEE. Trimming left V 1 base short and J 1 base short, with 11 bases between. CDR3 length: 15 residues.

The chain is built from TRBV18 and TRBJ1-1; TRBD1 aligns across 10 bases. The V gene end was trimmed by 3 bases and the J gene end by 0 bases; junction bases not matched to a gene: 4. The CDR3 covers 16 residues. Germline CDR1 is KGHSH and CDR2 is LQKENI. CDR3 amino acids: CASSPGTGALNTEAFF. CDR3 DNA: TGTGCCAGCTCACCTGGGACAGGGGCCCTGAACACTGAAGCTTTCTTT.

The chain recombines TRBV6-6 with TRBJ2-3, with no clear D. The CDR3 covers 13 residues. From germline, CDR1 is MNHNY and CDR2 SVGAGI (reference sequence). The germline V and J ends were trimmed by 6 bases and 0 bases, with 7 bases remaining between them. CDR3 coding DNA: TGTGCCAGCAGGCTCTCGAGCACAGATACGCAGTATTTT. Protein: CASRLSSTDTQYF.

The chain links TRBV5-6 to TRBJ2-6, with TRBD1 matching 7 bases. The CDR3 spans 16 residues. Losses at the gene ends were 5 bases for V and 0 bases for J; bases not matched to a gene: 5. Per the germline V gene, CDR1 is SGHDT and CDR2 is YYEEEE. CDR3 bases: TGTGCCAGCAGGGCAGGGACAGACTCTGGGGCCAACGTCCTGACTTTC. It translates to CASRAGTDSGANVLTF.

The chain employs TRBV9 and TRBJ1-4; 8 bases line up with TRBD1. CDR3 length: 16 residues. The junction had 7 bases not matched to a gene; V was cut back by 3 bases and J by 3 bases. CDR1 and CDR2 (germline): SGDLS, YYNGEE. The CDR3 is CASSARTGSANEKLFF. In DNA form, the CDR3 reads TGTGCCAGCAGCGCACGGACAGGGTCGGCTAATGAAAAACTGTTTTTT.

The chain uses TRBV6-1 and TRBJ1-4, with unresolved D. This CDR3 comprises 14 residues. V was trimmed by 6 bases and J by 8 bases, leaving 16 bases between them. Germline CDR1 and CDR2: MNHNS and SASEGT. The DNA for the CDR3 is TGTGCCAGCAGGGCCGGGCCCCGAGAGGAAAAACTGTTTTTT. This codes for CASRAGPREEKLFF.

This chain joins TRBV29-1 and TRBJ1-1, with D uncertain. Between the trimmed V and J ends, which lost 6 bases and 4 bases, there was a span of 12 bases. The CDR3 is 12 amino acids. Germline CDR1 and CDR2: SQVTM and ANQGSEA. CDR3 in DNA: TGCAGCGTCGCCCCCTTAGGCACTGAAGCTTTCTTT. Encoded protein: CSVAPLGTEAFF. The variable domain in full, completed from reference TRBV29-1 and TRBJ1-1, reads SAVISQKPSRDICQRGTSLTIQCQVDSQVTMMFWYRQQPGQSLTLIATANQGSEATYESGFVIDKFPISRPNLTFSTLTVSNMSPEDSSIYLCSVAPLGTEAFFGQGTRLTVV.

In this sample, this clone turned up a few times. CDR3 nucleotide sequence: TGCGCCAGCAGCTTGGGGGGGACGTCCAATGAAAAACTGTTTTTT. This sequence encodes CASSLGGTSNEKLFF. V gene TRBV5-1 combines with J gene TRBJ1-4; possibly TRBD1 for D (5 bases). Trimming pared 0 bases from V and 5 bases from J, leaving 11 bases between. Germline V CDR1 and CDR2: SGHRS, YFSETQ. The CDR3 has 15 residues. Using reference TRBV5-1 and TRBJ1-4 for the parts outside the CDR3, the full variable domain is KAGVTQTPRYLIKTRGQQVTLSCSPISGHRSVSWYQQTPGQGLQFLFEYFSETQRNKGNFPGRFSGRQFSNSRSEMNVSTLELGDSALYLCASSLGGTSNEKLFFGSGTQLSVL.

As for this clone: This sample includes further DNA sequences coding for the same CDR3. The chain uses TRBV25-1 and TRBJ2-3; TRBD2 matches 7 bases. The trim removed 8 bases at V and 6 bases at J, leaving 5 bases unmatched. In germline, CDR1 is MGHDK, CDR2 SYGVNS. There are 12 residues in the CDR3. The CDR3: CASGGVRDTQYF. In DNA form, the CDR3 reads TGTGCCAGCGGGGGGGTAAGGGATACGCAGTATTTT.

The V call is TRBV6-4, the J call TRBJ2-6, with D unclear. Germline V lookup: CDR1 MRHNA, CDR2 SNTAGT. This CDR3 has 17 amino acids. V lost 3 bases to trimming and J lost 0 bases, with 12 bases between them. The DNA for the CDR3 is TGTGCCAGCAGTGATAAGGGAAGGCCCTCTGGGGCCAACGTCCTGACTTTC. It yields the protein CASSDKGRPSGANVLTF.

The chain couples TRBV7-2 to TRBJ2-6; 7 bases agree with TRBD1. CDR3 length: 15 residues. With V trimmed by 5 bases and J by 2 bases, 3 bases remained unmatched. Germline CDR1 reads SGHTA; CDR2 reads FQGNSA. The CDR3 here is CASSATGAGANVLTF. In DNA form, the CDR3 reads TGTGCCAGCAGCGCTACAGGGGCTGGGGCCAACGTCCTGACTTTC. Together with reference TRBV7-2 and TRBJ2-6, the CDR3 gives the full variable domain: GAGVSQSPSNKVTEKGKDVELRCDPISGHTALYWYRQSLGQGLEFLIYFQGNSAPDKSGLPSDRFSAERTGGSVSTLTIQRTQQEDSAVYLCASSATGAGANVLTFGAGSRLTVL.

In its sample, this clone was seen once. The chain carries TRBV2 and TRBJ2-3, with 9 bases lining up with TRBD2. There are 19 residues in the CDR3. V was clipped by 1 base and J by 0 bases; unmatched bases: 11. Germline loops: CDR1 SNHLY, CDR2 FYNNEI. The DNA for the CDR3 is TGTGCCAGCAGTGAAGAAGGGCTAGCGGGGTTCTCTAGCACAGATACGCAGTATTTT. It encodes CASSEEGLAGFSSTDTQYF. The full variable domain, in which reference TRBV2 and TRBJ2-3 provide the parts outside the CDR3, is EPEVTQTPSHQVTQMGQEVILRCVPISNHLYFYWYRQILGQKVEFLVSFYNNEISEKSEIFDDQFSVERPDGSNFTLKIRSTKLEDSAMYFCASSEEGLAGFSSTDTQYFGPGTRLTVL.

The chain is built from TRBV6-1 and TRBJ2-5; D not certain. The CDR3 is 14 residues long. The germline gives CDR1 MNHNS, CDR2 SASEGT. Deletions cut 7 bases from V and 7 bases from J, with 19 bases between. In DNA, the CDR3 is TGTGCCAGCAACCTGGATAACAGTCTTGGGACCCAGTACTTC. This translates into CASNLDNSLGTQYF.

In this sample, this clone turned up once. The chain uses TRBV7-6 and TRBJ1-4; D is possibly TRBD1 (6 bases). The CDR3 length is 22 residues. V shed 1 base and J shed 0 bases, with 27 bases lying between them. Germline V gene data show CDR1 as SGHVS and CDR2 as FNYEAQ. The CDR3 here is CASSLVGKGGAPSGATNEKLFF. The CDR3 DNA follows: TGTGCCAGCAGCTTAGTGGGTAAGGGGGGGGCACCAAGTGGGGCAACTAATGAAAAACTGTTTTTT.